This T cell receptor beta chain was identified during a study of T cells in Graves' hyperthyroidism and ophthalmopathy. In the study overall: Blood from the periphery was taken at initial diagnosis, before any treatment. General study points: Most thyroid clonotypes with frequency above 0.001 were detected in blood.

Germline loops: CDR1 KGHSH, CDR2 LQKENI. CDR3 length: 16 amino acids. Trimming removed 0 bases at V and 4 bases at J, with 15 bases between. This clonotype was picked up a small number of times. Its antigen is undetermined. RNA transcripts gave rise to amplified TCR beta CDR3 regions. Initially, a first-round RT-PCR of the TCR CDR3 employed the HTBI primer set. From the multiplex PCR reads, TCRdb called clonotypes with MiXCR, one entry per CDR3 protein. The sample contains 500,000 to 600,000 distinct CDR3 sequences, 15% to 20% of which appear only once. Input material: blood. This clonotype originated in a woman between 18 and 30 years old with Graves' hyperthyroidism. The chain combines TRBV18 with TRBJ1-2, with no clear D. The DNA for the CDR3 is TGTGCCAGCTCACCACCGGGAACGAAGGCCATCTATGGCTACACCTTC. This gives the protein CASSPPGTKAIYGYTF. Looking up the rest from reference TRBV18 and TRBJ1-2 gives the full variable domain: NAGVMQNPRHLVRRRGQEARLRCSPMKGHSHVYWYRQLPEEGLKFMVYLQKENIIDESGMPKERFSAEFPKEGPSILRIQQVVRGDSAAYFCASSPPGTKAIYGYTFGSGTRLTVV.